This T cell receptor beta chain appears in the sequencing data of a study of human T cells and chemical hapten exposure. Described time point: patch test 3, about 24 weeks after DPC sensitization. Treatment: therapeutic diphenylcyclopropenone sensitization with weekly scalp DPC. Each CDR3 protein gets one entry after TCRdb re-called the RACE reads with MiXCR. Of 150,000 to 200,000 distinct CDR3 sequences in the sample, around a quarter were seen once. Looked up from germline, CDR1 is SQVTM and CDR2 is ANQGSEA. This CDR3 is built from 13 residues. V trimming: 7 bases; J trimming: 7 bases; junction bases outside the gene matches: 6.

This sequence was found in a woman aged 18 to 35 with alopecia areata. Some clones in this sample may be carry-over from other donors' samples. The chain carries TRBV29-1 and TRBJ2-2, with 10 bases that match TRBD1. This specimen consisted of whole blood, obtained in connection with sensitization to the hapten diphenylcyclopropenone (DPC). The CDR3 region has the DNA TGCAGCGCGGACAGGGGGGATGGCGGGGAGCTGTTTTTT. Amino acid sequence: CSADRGDGGELFF.